This T cell receptor beta chain was identified in a study of Graves' ophthalmopathy and Graves' hyperthyroidism. V lost 5 bases and J lost 0; bases outside the gene matches: 7. The CDR3 is 16 amino acids. The germline gives CDR1 LNHDA, CDR2 SQIVND (reference sequence). Scientists amplified the TCR beta CDR3 regions from RNA transcripts. After a first-round RT-PCR with HTBI primers, a second-round multiplex PCR was run. TCRdb re-called the multiplex PCR reads with MiXCR, one entry per CDR3 protein. The sample includes more than 550,000 distinct CDR3 sequences, about two fifths of them seen just once. This clonotype occurred a few times.

The chain carries TRBV19 and TRBJ1-3, with 7 bases fitting TRBD1. The source of this sequence is an adult man with Graves' ophthalmopathy. The sample was peripheral blood. The CDR3 spells CASSSLPGGSGNTIYF. CDR3 bases: TGTGCCAGTAGTTCCTTACCAGGGGGCTCTGGAAACACCATATATTTT.